The clone carrying this TCR beta chain was detected many times. Its antigen is unidentified. The data were taken from a study of identical twins. TCRdb independently ran MiXCR on the 5' RACE reads; one entry per CDR3 protein. Counted here are some 240,000 distinct CDR3 sequences, about 8.9% occurring once; the ten biggest clones make up 2.5% to 3.5%. Whole-study results and caveats: Possibly, invariant MAIT and iNKT cells partly confounded zero-insertion analyses. Models underestimated TCR alpha sharing (out-of-frame) in monozygotic twins.

Germline assignment: CDR1 SEHNR and CDR2 FQNEAQ (reference sequence). The CDR3 runs to 13 residues. The V end lost 1 base, the J end lost 2 bases, and 6 bases lay between the germline ends. These same data were also listed under a study on yellow fever vaccine responses in identical twins.

This TCR was sampled from a woman aged 18 to 35 in good health. Input material: CD8+ T cells sorted from blood. The chain carries TRBV7-9 and TRBJ2-7, with D unresolved. The CDR3 loop reads CASSLDLTYEQYF. CDR3 nucleotides: TGTGCCAGCAGCTTAGATTTGACCTACGAGCAGTACTTC.